The T cell receptor (beta chain) described here comes from a study of shared clonotypes between healthy human individuals. Germline trimming cut 5 bases from V and 8 bases from J; bases unmatched to any gene: 10. From germline, CDR1 is KGHSH and CDR2 LQKENI. This CDR3 has 15 amino acids. CD45RO-negative, CCR7-selected cells formed the naive CD8 fraction, which excluded terminally differentiated effector memory CD45RA+ cells. Deep was the level at which the assay was run. Clones were sequenced by immunoSEQ multiplex PCR, and TCRdb holds only the in-frame ones, with some missing. The data show around 2.1 million clones, 93% seen once.

The sequenced sample was naive CD8+ T cells from PBMCs. This receptor was taken from a man younger than 35 in good health. Some clones in this sample may be carry-over from other donors' samples. The chain carries TRBV18 and TRBJ2-1, with 9 bases lining up with TRBD1. DNA of the CDR3: TGTGCCAGCTCATCCGGACAGGGGCCTAGCGATGAGCAGTTCTTC. It is translated as CASSSGQGPSDEQFF.